The present entry profiles one T cell receptor beta chain with its context. What it binds is not known. CD45RO-negative, CCR7-selected cells formed the naive CD8 fraction, which excluded terminally differentiated effector memory CD45RA+ cells. Data came from immunoSEQ multiplex PCR; TCRdb stores just in-frame clones and leaves some out. Of some 2.1 million clones in the sample, less than 95% were seen once. The data originate from a study of shared clonotypes between healthy human individuals. The study's findings and limits: In this cohort, only blood was sampled, and tissue repertoires likely differ.

J was trimmed by 5 bases and V by 1 base; bases with no gene match: 4. The CDR3 has 15 amino acids. Germline CDR1 SGHDT, CDR2 YYEEEE. Sequenced sample: naive CD8+ T cells sorted from blood. This clonotype was obtained from a man aged 18 to 30 in good health. The chain recombines TRBV5-6 with TRBJ2-7; TRBD1 aligns across 12 bases. The CDR3 sequence is CASSLIGTGGDEQYF. For the CDR3, the DNA is TGTGCCAGCAGCTTGATAGGGACAGGGGGCGACGAGCAGTACTTC.